Listed below are T cell receptor beta chains from one sample, sequenced in a study of T cell responses to AZD1222 COVID-19 vaccine. Only in-frame clones appear in the TCRdb table, and some are missing; sequencing was by immunoSEQ multiplex PCR. The sample consists of 140,000 to 150,000 clones, around nine tenths of them appearing once. The material was peripheral blood, obtained on day 0 of AZD1222 vaccination. All receptors come from an adult in good health. Both conserved end residues are part of each CDR3. The D gene is left open where the match is weak. Expanded clones are given a class, and other clones once, few, many or no size at all.

TRBV7-9,NA,NA,13,TRBJ2-5,TGTGCCAGCAGACCAGGCGGGCAAGAGACCCAGTACTTC,CASRPGGQETQYF
TRBV3-1/TRBV3-2,NA,NA,16,TRBJ1-3,TGTGCCAGCACACTCCTATGGGGGGGCTCTGGAAACACCATATATTTT,CASTLLWGGSGNTIYF
TRBV28,once,TRBD2,14,TRBJ2-1,TGTGCCAGCAAGCTTAGCGGGAAAGGAAATGAGCAGTTCTTC,CASKLSGKGNEQFF
TRBV23-1,NA,NA,15,TRBJ1-5,TGCGCCAGCAGTCAATCGGGCACTAGCAATCAGCCCCAGCATTTT,CASSQSGTSNQPQHF
TRBV7-2,NA,NA,14,TRBJ2-7,TGTGCCAGCAGCTTAGCCCTCCACACTAGCCAGGGGTACTTC,CASSLALHTSQGYF
TRBV28,NA,NA,16,TRBJ2-3,TGTGCCAGCAGTTTTTCGACGGGAGGGGGCCCAGATACGCAGTATTTT,CASSFSTGGGPDTQYF
TRBV20-1,NA,NA,11,TRBJ2-3,TGCAGTGCGGGAACGACCGATACGCAGTATTTT,CSAGTTDTQYF
TRBV9,NA,NA,13,TRBJ2-5,TGTGCCAGCAGCGTGCAGGGGCGAGAGACCCAGTACTTC,CASSVQGRETQYF
TRBV4-1,NA,NA,14,TRBJ2-7,TGCGCCAGCAGCAATTTAGCATCCCCGGACGAGCAGTACTTC,CASSNLASPDEQYF
TRBV5-1,NA,NA,14,TRBJ1-1,TGCGCCAGCAGTTTGGACACACAGAACACTGAAGCTTTCTTT,CASSLDTQNTEAFF
TRBV11-3,once,TRBD2,19,TRBJ2-1,TGTGCCAGCAGCCAAACGTCGCGGGAGGCCCGTCCTACCTACAATGAGCAGTTCTTC,CASSQTSREARPTYNEQFF
TRBV6-1,NA,TRBD1,19,TRBJ1-1,TGTGCCAGCAGTGATTCTCCGGGACAGGTCATAGTAGGGGACACTGAAGCTTTCTTT,CASSDSPGQVIVGDTEAFF
TRBV19,NA,NA,15,TRBJ2-7,TGTGCCAGTAGTGCCCCAGGGTTCTCTCGCTTCGAGCAGTACTTC,CASSAPGFSRFEQYF
TRBV12-3/TRBV12-4,NA,NA,12,TRBJ2-7,TGTGCCAGCAGTTTCGGACTAAACGAGCAGTACTTC,CASSFGLNEQYF
TRBV19,NA,TRBD1,13,TRBJ1-3,TGTGCCAGTAGCGGGACAGCTGGAAACACCATATATTTT,CASSGTAGNTIYF
TRBV20-1,NA,NA,13,TRBJ1-5,TGCAGTGCTAGTTTGGGGGGCAATCAGCCCCAGCATTTT,CSASLGGNQPQHF
TRBV7-9,NA,NA,18,TRBJ1-4,TGTGCCAGCAGCTTTGGTTCGGGGGCGCGAACAACTAATGAAAAACTGTTTTTT,CASSFGSGARTTNEKLFF
TRBV5-4,NA,TRBD2,15,TRBJ2-7,TGTGCCAGCAGCTTGGGACGACTAGCGATCTACGAGCAGTACTTC,CASSLGRLAIYEQYF
TRBV6-5,NA,NA,14,TRBJ1-1,TGTGCCAGCAGCGGACAAGGGGTCCCGACTGAAGCTTTCTTT,CASSGQGVPTEAFF
TRBV4-3,NA,NA,15,TRBJ1-2,TGCGCCAGCAGCCAAGGTCTGGGGGATAGTTATGGCTACACCTTC,CASSQGLGDSYGYTF
TRBV19,NA,TRBD1,17,TRBJ1-5,TGTGCCAGTAACCACCTCCGGACACAGGGGGGCGATCAGCCCCAGCATTTT,CASNHLRTQGGDQPQHF
TRBV12-3/TRBV12-4,NA,NA,13,TRBJ1-2,TGTGCCAGCAGTTTAGAGACAGGCTATGGCTACACCTTC,CASSLETGYGYTF
TRBV9,NA,NA,18,TRBJ1-1,TGTGCCAGCAGCGTATGGGGGGGCTCGGTAGGGATGAACACTGAAGCTTTCTTT,CASSVWGGSVGMNTEAFF
TRBV5-5,NA,NA,16,TRBJ1-1,TGTGCCAGCAGCCTGGCGGGATCCAGGGCTGGCACTGAAGCTTTCTTT,CASSLAGSRAGTEAFF